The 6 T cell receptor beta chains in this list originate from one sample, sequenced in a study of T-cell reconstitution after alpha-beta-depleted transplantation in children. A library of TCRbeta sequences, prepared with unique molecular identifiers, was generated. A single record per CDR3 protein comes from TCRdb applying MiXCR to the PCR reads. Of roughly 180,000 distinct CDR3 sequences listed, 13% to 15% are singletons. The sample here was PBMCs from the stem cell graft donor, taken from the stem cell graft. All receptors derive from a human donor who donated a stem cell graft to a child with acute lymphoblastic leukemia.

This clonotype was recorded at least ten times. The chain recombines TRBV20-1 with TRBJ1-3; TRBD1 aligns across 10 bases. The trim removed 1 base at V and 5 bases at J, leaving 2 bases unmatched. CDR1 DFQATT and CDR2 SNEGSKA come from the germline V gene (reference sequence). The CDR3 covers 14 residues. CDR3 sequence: CSARGQGARNTIYF. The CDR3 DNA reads TGCAGTGCTAGAGGACAGGGGGCGCGAAACACCATATATTTT.

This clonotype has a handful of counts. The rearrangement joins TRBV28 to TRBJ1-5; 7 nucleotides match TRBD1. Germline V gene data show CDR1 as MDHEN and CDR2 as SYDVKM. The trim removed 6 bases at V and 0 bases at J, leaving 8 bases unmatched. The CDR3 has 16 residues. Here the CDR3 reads CASRTGTATSNQPQHF. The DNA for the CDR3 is TGTGCCAGCAGGACGGGGACAGCCACTAGCAATCAGCCCCAGCATTTT.

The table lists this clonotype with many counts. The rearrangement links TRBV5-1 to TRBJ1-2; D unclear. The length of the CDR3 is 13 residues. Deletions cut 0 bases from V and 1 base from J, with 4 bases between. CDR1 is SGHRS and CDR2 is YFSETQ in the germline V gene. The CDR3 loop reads CASSLDSNYGYTF. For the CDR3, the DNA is TGCGCCAGCAGCTTGGACAGTAACTATGGCTACACCTTC.

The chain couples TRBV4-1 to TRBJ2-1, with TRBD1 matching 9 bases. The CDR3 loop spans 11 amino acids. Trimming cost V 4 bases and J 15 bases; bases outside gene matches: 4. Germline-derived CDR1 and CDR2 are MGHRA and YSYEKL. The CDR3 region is CASSPGTGRFF. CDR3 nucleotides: TGCGCCAGCAGCCCCGGGACAGGGCGGTTCTTC.

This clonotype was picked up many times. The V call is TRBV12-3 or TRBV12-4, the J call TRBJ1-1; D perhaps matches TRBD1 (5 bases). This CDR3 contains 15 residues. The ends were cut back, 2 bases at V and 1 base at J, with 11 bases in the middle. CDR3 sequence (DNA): TGTGCCAGCAGTTTAAGGTCCGGGGCGAACACTGAAGCTTTCTTT. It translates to CASSLRSGANTEAFF.

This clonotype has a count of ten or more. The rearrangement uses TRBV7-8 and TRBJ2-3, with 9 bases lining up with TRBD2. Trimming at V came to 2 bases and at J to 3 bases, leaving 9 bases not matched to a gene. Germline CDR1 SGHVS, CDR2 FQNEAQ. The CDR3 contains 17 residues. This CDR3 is CASSLKASGNPTDTQYF. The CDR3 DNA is TGTGCCAGCAGCTTAAAAGCTAGCGGGAACCCAACAGATACGCAGTATTTT.